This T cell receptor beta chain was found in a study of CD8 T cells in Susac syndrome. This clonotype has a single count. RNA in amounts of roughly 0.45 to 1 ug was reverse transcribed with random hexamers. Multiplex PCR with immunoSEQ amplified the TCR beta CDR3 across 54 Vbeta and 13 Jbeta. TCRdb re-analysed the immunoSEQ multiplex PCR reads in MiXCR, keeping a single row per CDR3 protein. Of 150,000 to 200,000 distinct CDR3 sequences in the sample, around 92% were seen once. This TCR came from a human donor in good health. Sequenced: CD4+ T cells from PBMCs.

The CDR3 is CASSVASAGSDTQYF. The CDR3 DNA follows: TGTGCCAGCAGCGTAGCCTCCGCAGGATCAGATACGCAGTATTTT. The chain links TRBV9 to TRBJ2-3; D unclear. Germline V gives CDR1 SGDLS, CDR2 YYNGEE. The CDR3 has 15 residues. The V and J ends lost 0 bases and 4 bases respectively, with 12 bases between them.